Sequencing of this TCR delta chain was carried out in a study of γδ T cells in repeated Plasmodium falciparum infection. The overall study: Samples were taken at baseline, before some infections, and 21 days after each. Study observations and caveats: Over time and infection, Vgamma9/Vdelta2+ repertoires remained highly stable and polyclonal. Compared with Australian children, Malian Vdelta2-negative repertoires seemed more clonal, less diverse, less shared.

Vgamma9/Vdelta2+ and Vdelta2-negative gammadelta T cells were flow-sorted from PBMC for bulk sequencing. About this clone: Its antigen is not identified. With a far larger clone one base away, a read error is the likely cause. Other DNA variants within this sample encode the same CDR3.

Looked up from germline, CDR1 is TSWWSYY and CDR2 is QGS. This CDR3 contains 19 residues. Both TRG and TRD chains were sequenced from each sorted sample. TCRdb reprocessed the multiplex PCR reads using CATT. The sample yields over 55,000 delta-chain clones, over 1.5% seen once. The clonotype comes from a pool of human donors (malaria-infected and uninfected, not separated). The chain uses TRDV1 and TRDJ1; 7 bases align to TRDD3. The sequencing input was gamma-delta T cells from blood. CDR3 coding DNA: TGTGCTCTCGGGGAATCTACGCAGTACTGGGGAATGTACACCGATAAACTCATCTTT. Protein: CALGESTQYWGMYTDKLIF.